This TCR beta chain derives from a study of OX40 agonist ivuxolimab in advanced cancers. About the research overall: Of mixed ages from about 23 to 85 and averaging approximately 60 years, the group was roughly 85% male.

TCRdb keeps only in-frame clones here, not all; method: immunoSEQ multiplex PCR. The data show tens of thousands of clones, approximately 94% seen once. With respect to this clone: The target antigen is unknown.

Findings of the study overall: Some of the lowest clonal expansion was seen in partial responders at 0.1-3.0 mg/kg. CD8+ T cells (on average) carried more expanded clones than CD4+ T cells. Antigen targets of the expanded peripheral T cells went undetermined.

The length of the CDR3 is 16 residues. The germline CDR1 and CDR2 sequences are SEHNR and FQNEAQ (reference sequence). The V and J ends lost 1 base and 9 bases, in that order; junction bases with no gene match: 12. The chain combines TRBV7-9 with TRBJ2-1; 7 bases line up with TRBD2. The TCR comes from an adult with an advanced solid tumor such as melanoma, head and neck, liver or kidney cancer. The material sequenced was CD4+ or CD8+ T cells sorted from blood, taken in a trial of the OX40 agonist ivuxolimab. The CDR3 reads CASSLDLLAISTEQFF. Written as DNA, the CDR3 is TGTGCCAGCAGCTTAGATTTACTAGCGATAAGCACTGAGCAGTTCTTC. Full variable domain (remainder filled in from reference TRBV7-9 and TRBJ2-1): DTGVSQNPRHKITKRGQNVTFRCDPISEHNRLYWYRQTLGQGPEFLTYFQNEAQLEKSRLLSDRFSAERPKGSFSTLEIQRTEQGDSAMYLCASSLDLLAISTEQFFGPGTRLTVL.